A single TCR beta chain is shown here with its context. This clonotype was observed many times. The antigen this receptor binds is unknown. No base quality information exists; no much larger clone differs at one position. The record originates from a study of T-cell reconstitution after alpha-beta-depleted transplantation in children (dated by TCRdb to about 2016). For the wider study: The study quantitatively tracked T-cell immune reconstitution after TCRalphabeta/CD19-depleted allogeneic hematopoietic cell transplantation in children using TCR repertoire profiling.

The CDR3, cysteine through phenylalanine, is 14 amino acids long. The retained sequence is limited to the CDR3, 42 bases, with the frame set at the first base. From V the trimming removes 1 base and from J it removes 2 bases, while the gene matches leave 2 bases of the junction unaccounted for. CDR1 SQVTM and CDR2 ANQGSEA are derived from the germline V gene. Preparation of the library involved PCR. Sequencing instrument: Illumina HiSeq 2500. TCR libraries were prepared with molecular barcoding, using unique molecular identifiers to normalize TCRbeta repertoire quantification. TCRdb's own reprocessing of the public reads used fastp at Q25 and MiXCR and kept productive beta chains. Entries that share a CDR3 protein sequence are merged under the most common genes and DNA. The sample table lists about 600,000 distinct CDR3 sequences, about 10% of them with a count of one. The ten largest clones capture around 4% of the sample.

The sequence was collected from a human donor who donated a stem cell graft to a child with acute myeloid leukemia. This chain joins TRBV29-1 to TRBJ2-4; TRBD1 agrees with 7 junctional bases. This material consisted of PBMCs from the stem cell graft donor, taken from the stem cell graft. At the DNA level, the sequence is TGCAGCGTTGAAGGACAGGGTCCCAAAAACATTCAGTACTTC. Its product reads: CSVEGQGPKNIQYF.